The rows below give T cell receptor beta chains drawn from one sample of a study of blood T cell repertoires in COVID-19. Sequencing used immunoSEQ multiplex PCR; TCRdb keeps in-frame clones, though not all of them. Here the sample spans fewer than 120,000 clones, approximately 68% being singletons. The sequenced material came from peripheral blood. The receptors were sampled from a woman aged 60-70 years with acute or convalescent COVID-19. Each CDR3 is given with its conserved first and last residue. D genes are given only for firm matches. Clone size is stated in some rows and not others, as once, few, many or a class when expanded.

>once|TRBV5-4|NA|TRBJ2-5
TGTGCCAGCAGCTTAGGGGGGGAAGAGACCCAGTACTTC
CASSLGGEETQYF
>NA|TRBV5-6|TRBD1|TRBJ2-5
TGTGCCAGCAGCGGATCCCGGGACAGGGGGTGGGGTGAGACCCAGTACTTC
CASSGSRDRGWGETQYF
>NA|TRBV2|NA|TRBJ1-1
TGTGCCAGCAGTCGACAACAGGGTTGGACTGAAGCTTTCTTT
CASSRQQGWTEAFF
>NA|TRBV3-1/TRBV3-2|NA|TRBJ2-2
TGTGCCAGCAGCCACCTAAACACCGGGGAGCTGTTTTTT
CASSHLNTGELFF
>NA|TRBV6-4|TRBD1|TRBJ1-2
TGTGCCAGCAGTAAATCCGGGACAGGGTTAGACTACACCTTC
CASSKSGTGLDYTF
>NA|TRBV12-3/TRBV12-4|TRBD1|TRBJ1-2
TGTGCCAGCAGTTTCGAGGGGGCCCATGGCTACACCTTC
CASSFEGAHGYTF
>NA|TRBV19|TRBD1|TRBJ1-6
TGTGCCAGTAGTACGAAGGGACAGACAAATTCACCCCTCCACTTT
CASSTKGQTNSPLHF
>NA|TRBV7-8|TRBD1|TRBJ1-2
TGTGCCAGCAGCCCGACAGGGAGAGGTTACTATGGCTACACCTTC
CASSPTGRGYYGYTF
>NA|TRBV27|TRBD1|TRBJ1-2
TGTGCCAGCAGTTTAACAGGGGGCTATGGCTACACCTTC
CASSLTGGYGYTF
>NA|TRBV6-4|NA|TRBJ1-5
TGTGCCAGCAGTGCAGGGGAATATCAGCCCCAGCATTTT
CASSAGEYQPQHF
>NA|TRBV19|NA|TRBJ2-3
TGTGCCAGTAGTAAGGGGTTGGCAGATACGCAGTATTTT
CASSKGLADTQYF
>once|TRBV29-1|TRBD1|TRBJ2-1
TGCAGCGTTGATAGGACAGGAGTCAATGAGCAGTTCTTC
CSVDRTGVNEQFF
>NA|TRBV5-6|TRBD2|TRBJ2-2
TGTGCCAGCAGCACTAGCGGAGGATACACCGGGGAGCTGTTTTTT
CASSTSGGYTGELFF
>NA|TRBV6-5|NA|TRBJ1-2
TGTGCCAGCAGTTACCCCAGCCAGGAATCCTACACCTTC
CASSYPSQESYTF
>NA|TRBV21-1|NA|TRBJ1-1
TGTGCCAGCAGTTGTCTTGGGCACCTGAACACTGAAGCTTTCTTT
CASSCLGHLNTEAFF
>NA|TRBV28|NA|TRBJ2-7
TGTGCCAGTCAGGGGGGTTTCACCTCCCGGGTCTACGAGCAGTACTTC
CASQGGFTSRVYEQYF
>few|TRBV28|NA|TRBJ1-2
TGTGCCAGCAGCCCTCGGGGGGGGAAAGGCTACACCTTC
CASSPRGGKGYTF
>NA|TRBV15|NA|TRBJ1-4
TGTGCCACCAAGAGGGGGGCGGGGGATGAAAAACTGTTTTTT
CATKRGAGDEKLFF
>NA|TRBV11-2|TRBD1|TRBJ2-7
TGTGCCAGCAGCGGGGACAGGACTGGGGAGCAGTACTTC
CASSGDRTGEQYF
>few|TRBV5-1|TRBD1|TRBJ1-6
TGCGCCAGCAGCTTGTCGGACAGGGGGGGTTCACCCCTCCACTTT
CASSLSDRGGSPLHF
>NA|TRBV3-1/TRBV3-2|NA|TRBJ2-1
TGTGCCAGCAGCCAAGGCCTGGGGGCGGCATCCTACAATGAGCAGTTCTTC
CASSQGLGAASYNEQFF
>NA|TRBV24-1|NA|TRBJ2-7
TGTGCCACTAGTGAGGGGACACAGCGATACGAGCAGTACTTC
CATSEGTQRYEQYF
>once|TRBV27|TRBD1|TRBJ1-5
TGTGCCAGCATCATTGACAGGGAGAATCAGCCCCAGCATTTT
CASIIDRENQPQHF
>NA|TRBV2|TRBD1|TRBJ1-2
TGTGCCAGCCGGGCTCCGGGACAGCTTAACTATGGCTACACCTTC
CASRAPGQLNYGYTF
>NA|TRBV6-5|NA|TRBJ2-3
TGTGCCAGCAGCCCCACAGTGGTGAGCACAGATACGCAGTATTTT
CASSPTVVSTDTQYF
>NA|TRBV24-1|TRBD1|TRBJ1-1
TGTGCCACCAGTGCCGCGACAGGGTCTGAAGCTTTCTTT
CATSAATGSEAFF
>NA|TRBV4-3|TRBD2|TRBJ2-3
TGCGCCAGCAGCCAAGACCTAGCGGGGGGCACAGATACGCAGTATTTT
CASSQDLAGGTDTQYF
>NA|TRBV5-1|NA|TRBJ2-5
TGCGCCAGCAGTTCTCCGGGACAAGAGATCCAAGAGACCCAGTACTTC
CASSSPGQEIQETQYF
>few|TRBV19|NA|TRBJ2-7
TGTGCCAGTAGTATGGAGACGGCGCCAGAGCAGTACTTC
CASSMETAPEQYF
>NA|TRBV19|TRBD1|TRBJ2-5
TGTGCCAGTATAGGAATCCGGGACAGACAAGAGACCCAGTACTTC
CASIGIRDRQETQYF
>NA|TRBV19|NA|TRBJ1-3
TGTGCCAGTACCCTCGCAGGACTTATTGGAAACACCATATATTTT
CASTLAGLIGNTIYF
>NA|TRBV3-1/TRBV3-2|TRBD1|TRBJ2-1
TGTGCCAGCAGATATGACAGGGGATTGAGCTCCTACAATGAGCAGTTCTTC
CASRYDRGLSSYNEQFF
>NA|TRBV19|TRBD1|TRBJ1-6
TGTGCCAGTAGGACAGGGGTAGGATCACCCCTCCACTTT
CASRTGVGSPLHF
>NA|TRBV2|NA|TRBJ1-5
TGTGCCAGCAGAGGCTGGGGGGGTCCGTCACAGCCCCAGCATTTT
CASRGWGGPSQPQHF
>NA|TRBV15|TRBD2|TRBJ2-7
TGTGCCACCAGCCCCACACCGGGGGACTACACCTACGAGCAGTACTTC
CATSPTPGDYTYEQYF
>NA|TRBV10-3|NA|TRBJ2-6
TGTGCCACGCAGGGAGGCTCTGGGGCCAACGTCCTGACTTTC
CATQGGSGANVLTF
>NA|TRBV11-3|NA|TRBJ2-5
TGTGCCAGCCTAACGTATGAGACCCAGTACTTC
CASLTYETQYF
>NA|TRBV7-3|TRBD2|TRBJ2-2
TGTGCCAGCAGCTCGGGGGGTTCCGGGGAGCTGTTTTTT
CASSSGGSGELFF
>NA|TRBV7-9|TRBD1|TRBJ2-7
TGTGCCAGCAGCTCCCGGGACAGGGGGCTATCCTACGAGCAGTACTTC
CASSSRDRGLSYEQYF
>NA|TRBV4-2|NA|TRBJ1-3
TGTGCCAGCAGCCAAGGGTCAGAGGGTCGAAACACCATATATTTT
CASSQGSEGRNTIYF
>NA|TRBV19|NA|TRBJ2-1
TGTGCCAGTAGTATAGATCTCGGGAAGATTCAGTTCTTC
CASSIDLGKIQFF
>few|TRBV7-2|NA|TRBJ2-3
TGTGCCAGCAGCTTAGTTGGCAGGGGTAGCACAGATACGCAGTATTTT
CASSLVGRGSTDTQYF
>NA|TRBV7-3|TRBD1|TRBJ2-7
TGTGCCAGCAGTCCAACAGGGGGTCTCTACGAGCAGTACTTC
CASSPTGGLYEQYF
>few|TRBV10-3|TRBD1|TRBJ1-4
TGTGCCATCAGTGAGTCGGCCGGGACAGGGTCTGAAAAACTGTTTTTT
CAISESAGTGSEKLFF
>NA|TRBV28|NA|TRBJ1-6
TGTGCCAGCAGAGACAGGTCACCCCTCCACTTT
CASRDRSPLHF
>medium-sized|TRBV4-2|TRBD1|TRBJ1-4
TGTGCCAGCAGCCCTCCCATACAGGGGGCGCAAGGTCTGAGTGAAAAACTGTTTTTT
CASSPPIQGAQGLSEKLFF
>NA|TRBV15|NA|TRBJ2-3
TGTGCCACCGTCCAGGGAACCTGGTCCACAGATACGCAGTATTTT
CATVQGTWSTDTQYF
>NA|TRBV3-1/TRBV3-2|NA|TRBJ1-1
TGTGCCAGCTGGAGGGTGGGCACTGAAGCTTTCTTT
CASWRVGTEAFF
>NA|TRBV2|NA|TRBJ2-7
TGTGCCAGCAGTCCTGAGGATCCCCGAGCCTACGAGCAGTACTTC
CASSPEDPRAYEQYF
>NA|TRBV3-1/TRBV3-2|NA|TRBJ1-6
TGTGCCAGCAGCCAAGATGCGGCGGCCATTTCCCTCAATTCACCCCTCCACTTT
CASSQDAAAISLNSPLHF
>NA|TRBV19|NA|TRBJ1-5
TGTGCCAGTAGCTATGACAGGTATCAGCCCCAGCATTTT
CASSYDRYQPQHF
>few|TRBV13|NA|TRBJ2-2
TGTGCCAGCAGCAATAGAAACACCGGGGAGCTGTTTTTT
CASSNRNTGELFF
>NA|TRBV18|TRBD1|TRBJ1-6
TGTGCCAGCTCGCCCGGGACAGTTAATTCACCCCTCCACTTT
CASSPGTVNSPLHF
>NA|TRBV15|NA|TRBJ2-1
TGTGCCACCAGCAGAGATCCCGGAGGGGCCTTCTACAATGAGCAGTTCTTC
CATSRDPGGAFYNEQFF
>NA|TRBV5-6|NA|TRBJ1-3
TGTGCCAGCAGCTTTGGCGGCACTGGAAACACCATATATTTT
CASSFGGTGNTIYF